This TCR beta chain emerged from a study of blood T cell repertoires in COVID-19. The CDR3 contains 14 residues. From germline, CDR1 is LNHDA and CDR2 SQIVND (reference sequence). The J segment lost 10 bases and the V segment lost 5 bases, leaving 7 bases of the junction unmatched. Sequencing used immunoSEQ multiplex PCR; TCRdb keeps in-frame clones, though not all of them. The table includes about 78,000 clones, roughly 80% detected once. This chain joins TRBV19 and TRBJ1-6; 8 nucleotides align to TRBD1. The sequenced sample was peripheral blood. The receptor's source is a human donor in a cohort sampled during active COVID-19. The CDR3 protein is CASSADRGGSPLHF. CDR3 coding DNA: TGTGCCAGTAGTGCTGACAGGGGAGGCTCACCCCTCCACTTT.